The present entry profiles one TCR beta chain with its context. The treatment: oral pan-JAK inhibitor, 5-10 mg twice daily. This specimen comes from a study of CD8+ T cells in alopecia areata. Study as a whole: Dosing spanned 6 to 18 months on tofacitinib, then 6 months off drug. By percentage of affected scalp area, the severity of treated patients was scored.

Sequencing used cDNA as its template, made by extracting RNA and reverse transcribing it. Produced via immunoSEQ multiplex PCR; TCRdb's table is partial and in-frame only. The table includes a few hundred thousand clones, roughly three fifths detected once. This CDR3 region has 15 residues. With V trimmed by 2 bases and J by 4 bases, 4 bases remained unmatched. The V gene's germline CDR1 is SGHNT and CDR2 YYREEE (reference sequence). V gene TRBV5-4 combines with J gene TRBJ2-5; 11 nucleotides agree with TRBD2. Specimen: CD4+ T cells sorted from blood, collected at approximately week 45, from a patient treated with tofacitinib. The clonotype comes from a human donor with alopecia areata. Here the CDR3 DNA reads TGTGCCAGCAGCTTAACTAGCGGGGGCGGAGAGACCCAGTACTTC. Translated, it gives CASSLTSGGGETQYF.